Included here is one T cell receptor beta chain sequence, with context. Its antigen is unidentified. The data derive from a study of a mutant IDH1 vaccine in newly diagnosed glioma. About the study: Treated patients had a mean age of 40.4 years and a sex split that was about 62% male and 37.5% female. Beforehand, treatment had been radiotherapy, temozolomide, or both; the majority received both. General observations from the study: Under 95% of patients showed vaccine-induced immune responses across multiple MHC alleles.

V was clipped by 2 bases and J by 0 bases, with 11 bases between them. The germline V gene has CDR1 MNHEY and CDR2 SVGAGI. There are 15 residues in the CDR3. As to time point: baseline, week 1 (first vaccination visit). Treatment described: pre-vaccination baseline after standard-of-care therapy. The donor cohort comprised cases of new WHO grade 3 or 4 IDH1-mutant, ATRX-lost astrocytoma. Using immunoSEQ multiplex PCR, the repertoire was profiled, and TCRdb retains in-frame clones only, with some absent. The sample consists of more than 80,000 clones, around four fifths of them appearing once. The TCR comes from a woman aged 50 to 60 with glioma. This chain links TRBV6-5 with TRBJ2-7; unclear D gene. The material was PBMCs, obtained from a glioma patient treated with radiotherapy, temozolomide or both. DNA for the CDR3: TGTGCCAGCAGTTACCGGCAGGCCCCCTCCTACGAGCAGTACTTC. Translated, it gives CASSYRQAPSYEQYF.